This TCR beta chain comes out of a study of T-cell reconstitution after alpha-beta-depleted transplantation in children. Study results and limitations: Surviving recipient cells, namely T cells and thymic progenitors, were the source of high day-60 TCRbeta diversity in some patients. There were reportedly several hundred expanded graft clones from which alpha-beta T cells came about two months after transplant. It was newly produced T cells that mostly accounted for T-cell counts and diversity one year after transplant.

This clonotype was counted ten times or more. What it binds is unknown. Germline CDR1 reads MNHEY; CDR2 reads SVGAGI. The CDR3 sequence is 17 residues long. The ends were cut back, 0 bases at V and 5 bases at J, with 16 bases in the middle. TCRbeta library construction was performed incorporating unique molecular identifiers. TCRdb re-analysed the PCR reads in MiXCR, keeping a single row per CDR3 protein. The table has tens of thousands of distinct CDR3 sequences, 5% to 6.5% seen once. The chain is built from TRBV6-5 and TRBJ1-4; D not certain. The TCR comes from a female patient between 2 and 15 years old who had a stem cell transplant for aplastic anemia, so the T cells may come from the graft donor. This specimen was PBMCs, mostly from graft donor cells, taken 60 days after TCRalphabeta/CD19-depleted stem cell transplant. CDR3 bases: TGTGCCAGCAGTTACTCGAATAAGTTTGGCAGAAATGAAAAACTGTTTTTT. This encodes CASSYSNKFGRNEKLFF.